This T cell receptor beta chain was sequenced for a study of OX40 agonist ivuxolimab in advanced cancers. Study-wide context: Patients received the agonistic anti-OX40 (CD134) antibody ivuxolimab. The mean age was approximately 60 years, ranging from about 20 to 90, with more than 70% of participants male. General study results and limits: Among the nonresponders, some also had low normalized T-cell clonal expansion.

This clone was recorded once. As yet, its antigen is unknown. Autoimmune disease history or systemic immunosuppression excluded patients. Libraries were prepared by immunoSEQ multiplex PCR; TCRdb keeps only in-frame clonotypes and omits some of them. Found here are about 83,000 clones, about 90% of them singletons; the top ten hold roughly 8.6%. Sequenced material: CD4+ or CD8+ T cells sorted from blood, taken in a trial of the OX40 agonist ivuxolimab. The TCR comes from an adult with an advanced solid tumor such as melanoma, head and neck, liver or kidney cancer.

The chain's CDR3 is CASSSGGPPAYNEQFF. CDR3 coding DNA: TGTGCCAGCAGCTCCGGGGGGCCCCCGGCCTACAATGAGCAGTTCTTC. The V call is TRBV7-6, the J call TRBJ2-1; D is perhaps TRBD2 (7 bases). Germline V CDR1 and CDR2: SGHVS, FNYEAQ. V lost 4 bases to trimming and J lost 2 bases, with 15 bases between them. The CDR3 has 16 residues.